This entry lists 21 T cell receptor beta chains sequenced from one sample in a study of T cell changes during pregnancy in multiple sclerosis. Method: immunoSEQ multiplex PCR; TCRdb's copy keeps in-frame clones and lacks some. The table lists more than 80,000 clones, about 95% of them singletons. Sequenced material: peripheral blood, taken in the second trimester of pregnancy. These receptors came from a female donor with multiple sclerosis, enrolled in a pregnancy study.

The rearrangement joins TRBV30 to TRBJ2-1; TRBD2 matches 14 bases. The V gene end was trimmed by 1 base and the J gene end by 7 bases; junction bases not matched to a gene: 3. The CDR3 extends over 15 amino acids. Germline V gives CDR1 GTSNPN, CDR2 SVGIG (reference sequence). As DNA, the CDR3 is TGTGCCTGGAGTGAGGGACTAGCGGGAGCGAATGAGCAGTTCTTC. It encodes CAWSEGLAGANEQFF.

The CDR3 nucleotides are TGTGCCAGCAGCTTATCACAGGGTTTCTATGGCTACACCTTC. This codes for CASSLSQGFYGYTF. The rearrangement uses TRBV7-2 and TRBJ1-2; D is perhaps TRBD1 (6 bases). Per germline, CDR1 SGHTA and CDR2 FQGNSA. V was trimmed by 2 bases and J by 4 bases, leaving 11 bases between them. CDR3 length equals 14 residues.

The chain employs TRBV27 and TRBJ1-4; D is perhaps TRBD1 (6 bases). The CDR3 runs 18 residues. Deletions cut 6 bases from V and 4 bases from J, with 24 bases between. Looked up from germline, CDR1 is MNHEY and CDR2 is SMNVEV (reference sequence). In DNA form, the CDR3 reads TGTGCCAGCAGGGGGGCGATAGGACAGATGCAAGTTAATGAAAAACTGTTTTTT. Translating it yields CASRGAIGQMQVNEKLFF.

This sequence joins TRBV7-8 and TRBJ2-1; perhaps TRBD2 as D (6 bases). V was shortened by 0 bases and J by 6 bases, with 6 bases between the two germline ends. The CDR3 extends over 13 amino acids. Per germline, CDR1 SGHVS and CDR2 FQNEAQ. CDR3 residues: CASSLAGGNEQFF. CDR3 DNA: TGTGCCAGCAGCTTAGCGGGAGGCAATGAGCAGTTCTTC.

This chain connects TRBV2 to TRBJ1-5; TRBD1 agrees at 10 bases. The length of the CDR3 is 15 residues. The V segment lost 6 bases and the J segment 6 bases; nucleotides outside the gene matches: 8. Germline V CDR1 and CDR2: SNHLY, FYNNEI. This chain's CDR3 is CASSLDRGGTQPQHF. The CDR3 nucleotides are TGTGCCAGCAGCTTGGACAGGGGGGGTACTCAGCCCCAGCATTTT.

The V and J genes are TRBV11-2 and TRBJ2-4; D perhaps matches TRBD2 (6 bases). CDR1 is SGHAT and CDR2 is FQNNGV in the germline V gene. V lost 4 bases and J lost 8, with 15 bases in between. The CDR3 is 14 amino acids. The CDR3 sequence is CASSSSGGRHIQYF. CDR3 DNA: TGTGCCAGCAGCTCGAGCGGAGGGAGACACATTCAGTACTTC.

The gene calls are TRBV2 and TRBJ2-6, with 7 positions matching TRBD2. The V segment lost 5 bases and the J segment 1 base; nucleotides outside the gene matches: 5. The CDR3 is 16 amino acids. Germline CDR1 and CDR2: SNHLY and FYNNEI. The CDR3 loop is CASSIRGDSGANVLTF. Here the CDR3 DNA reads TGTGCCAGCAGTATTCGGGGGGATTCTGGGGCCAACGTCCTGACTTTC. Complete variable domain (other parts from reference TRBV2 and TRBJ2-6): EPEVTQTPSHQVTQMGQEVILRCVPISNHLYFYWYRQILGQKVEFLVSFYNNEISEKSEIFDDQFSVERPDGSNFTLKIRSTKLEDSAMYFCASSIRGDSGANVLTFGAGSRLTVL.

This chain joins TRBV5-6 and TRBJ2-3, with 9 bases lining up with TRBD2. Unmatched junction bases numbered 4, after V lost 3 bases and J lost 2 bases. The CDR3 length is 15 residues. Germline CDR1 reads SGHDT; CDR2 reads YYEEEE. CDR3: CASSSLAGDTDTQYF. The DNA of the CDR3 is TGTGCCAGCAGCTCATTAGCGGGAGACACAGATACGCAGTATTTT.

The V gene is TRBV18, the J gene TRBJ1-1; 11 nucleotides align to TRBD1. Germline CDR1 reads KGHSH; CDR2 reads LQKENI. CDR3 length: 14 amino acids. V shed 6 bases and J 6 bases; nucleotides not matched to a gene: 6. The DNA of the CDR3 is TGTGCCAGCTCCTCGGACAGGGGGCTCGCTGAAGCTTTCTTT. It translates to CASSSDRGLAEAFF.

The chain is built from TRBV12-5 and TRBJ2-1; 7 bases agree with TRBD1. With 2 bases clipped from V and 4 bases from J, the junction kept 8 bases outside the gene matches. The CDR3 runs to 16 residues. Germline CDR1 LGHNT, CDR2 FRNRAP. In DNA form, the CDR3 reads TGTGCTAGTGGTTTGATTCCGGGACAGCCTTACAATGAGCAGTTCTTC. Translated: CASGLIPGQPYNEQFF.

The chain joins TRBV5-1 to TRBJ1-1; TRBD1 is a possible D gene (5 bases). The V gene's germline CDR1 is SGHRS and CDR2 YFSETQ. The CDR3 totals 18 residues. V was clipped by 2 bases and J by 2 bases, with 22 bases between them. The CDR3 DNA reads as TGCGCCAGCAGCTTTCAGACAGACCGTAGGGATAAAAACACTGAAGCTTTCTTT. Encoded protein: CASSFQTDRRDKNTEAFF.

The V call is TRBV29-1, the J call TRBJ2-3; D is perhaps TRBD2 (5 bases). The CDR3 consists of 18 residues. Deletions cut 3 bases from V and 3 bases from J, with 25 bases between. CDR1 and CDR2 (germline): SQVTM, ANQGSEA. CDR3 loop: CSVDGLRLLGGRTDTQYF. CDR3 bases: TGCAGCGTTGATGGTTTGCGCCTACTAGGTGGACGTACAGATACGCAGTATTTT.

J is TRBJ1-3 and V is TRBV30; D gene ambiguous. Trimming pared 4 bases from V and 0 bases from J, leaving 10 bases between. This CDR3 comprises 14 residues. Germline CDR1 is GTSNPN and CDR2 is SVGIG (reference sequence). CDR3 sequence reads: CAWMKGSSGNTIYF. CDR3 nucleotides: TGTGCCTGGATGAAAGGGAGCTCTGGAAACACCATATATTTT.

V is TRBV7-2 and J is TRBJ2-7; TRBD1 is a possible D gene (5 bases). Per germline, CDR1 SGHTA and CDR2 FQGNSA. V gave up 6 bases and J gave up 5 bases, with 14 bases separating them. CDR3 length equals 13 residues. The CDR3 reads CASRTGASNEQYF. The CDR3 DNA is TGTGCCAGCAGGACTGGGGCTAGTAACGAGCAGTACTTC.

The chain uses TRBV25-1 and TRBJ2-7; 8 positions agree with TRBD1. The ends lost 3 bases at V and 8 bases at J; junction bases unmatched: 15. The germline V gene encodes CDR1 MGHDK and CDR2 SYGVNS. CDR3 length: 16 residues. CDR3 sequence reads: CASSEAFPGQGLKQYF. In DNA, the CDR3 is TGTGCCAGCAGTGAGGCTTTCCCCGGACAGGGTCTAAAGCAGTACTTC.

The V call is TRBV16, the J call TRBJ2-1; D is uncertain. Germline V gene lookup returns CDR1 KGHSY and CDR2 FQNENV. Trimming removed 8 bases at V and 5 bases at J, with 16 bases between. The CDR3 covers 14 residues. The CDR3 DNA is TGTGCCAGCGTAGGCTCGCGGCTCAACAATGAGCAGTTCTTC. Its translation: CASVGSRLNNEQFF.

Worth noting for this clone: Other DNA sequences in the sample encode the same CDR3. In nucleotides, the CDR3 is TGTGCCAGCAGCGTTGGGACTAGCGGGGCCTACGAGCAGTACTTC. Translated: CASSVGTSGAYEQYF. V gene TRBV9 combines with J gene TRBJ2-7; TRBD2 matches 13 bases. This CDR3 has 15 residues. Losses at the gene ends were 2 bases for V and 2 bases for J; bases not matched to a gene: 1. Per germline, CDR1 SGDLS and CDR2 YYNGEE.

This sequence joins TRBV6-5 and TRBJ2-1; 7 positions match TRBD2. V shed 5 bases, J shed 4 bases, and the junction held 5 bases outside the gene matches. The germline gives CDR1 MNHEY, CDR2 SVGAGI. The CDR3 has 14 amino acids. CDR3 sequence (DNA): TGTGCCAGCAGTAGAGGACTAGATTACAATGAGCAGTTCTTC. It encodes CASSRGLDYNEQFF.

V and J are TRBV27 and TRBJ2-7; TRBD2 might be the D (6 bases). This CDR3 has 16 residues. The V end was cut by 0 bases, the J end by 1 base, with 13 bases between. Germline V lookup: CDR1 MNHEY, CDR2 SMNVEV (reference sequence). The CDR3 bases are TGTGCCAGCAGTTTATCGAGCGCTAGCGTATCCTACGAGCAGTACTTC. Its translation is CASSLSSASVSYEQYF.

The gene calls are TRBV6-5 and TRBJ1-2; D is possibly TRBD1 (6 bases). Germline loops: CDR1 MNHEY, CDR2 SVGAGI. This CDR3 is built from 15 residues. The V gene lost 2 bases and the J gene lost 1 base, with 11 bases spanning the gap. The CDR3 protein is CASSYHAGVNYGYTF. CDR3 DNA: TGTGCCAGCAGTTACCATGCAGGGGTTAACTATGGCTACACCTTC.

The rearrangement uses TRBV5-1 and TRBJ1-1; perhaps TRBD1 as D (6 bases). CDR3 length equals 14 residues. Trimming stripped 1 base from V and 4 bases from J, with 11 bases between. CDR1 and CDR2 from the germline V gene are SGHRS and YFSETQ. In DNA, the CDR3 is TGCGCCAGCAGCTTGTGGGGGCGAGGCACTGAAGCTTTCTTT. Its protein product is CASSLWGRGTEAFF.